This T cell receptor beta chain originates from a study of CD8 T cells in ankylosing spondylitis. Study conclusions and caveats: Earlier authors reported some of these motif variants in reactive arthritis synovial fluid and blood. Characteristic of ankylosing spondylitis blood, it appeared, was a TCR beta motif comprising roughly eight highly homologous variants. In peripheral blood, disease-linked CD8+ clones occurred at relatively low frequencies.

TCRdb fed the 5' RACE reads into MiXCR, producing one record per CDR3 protein. The table records approximately 46,000 distinct CDR3 sequences, about 11% of them present only once. This CDR3 is 14 amino acids long. The germline CDR1 and CDR2 sequences are SGHTA and FQGNSA. V was clipped by 7 bases and J by 9 bases; unmatched bases: 11. Note on this clonotype: Its antigen remains unknown.

The sequence was obtained from a male donor with ankylosing spondylitis or in good health (not recorded which). The chain carries TRBV7-2 and TRBJ2-1; 8 bases agree with TRBD1. The sample consisted of blood, either unsorted or a sorted T cell fraction (not recorded which). The CDR3 DNA reads as TGTGCCAGCAACCGGGACAGGAGTTTCGGTGAGCAGTTCTTC. Encoded protein: CASNRDRSFGEQFF.